This T cell receptor beta chain derives from a study of CD8+ T cells in alopecia areata. Worth noting for this clone: Its cognate antigen is unknown.

Overall study findings and caveats: There were also resident alphabeta T cells of normal skin sequenced in scalp samples.

Trimming took 0 bases from V and 7 from J, leaving 12 bases between them. From germline, CDR1 is MNHEY and CDR2 SMNVEV (reference sequence). This CDR3 has 14 residues. Treatment defined: oral pan-JAK inhibitor, 5-10 mg twice daily. Extraction and reverse transcription of RNA yielded cDNA as the sequencing template. Libraries were prepared by immunoSEQ multiplex PCR; TCRdb keeps only in-frame clonotypes and omits some of them. The sample includes about 190,000 clones, 45% to 65% of them seen just once. Sample: CD4+ T cells sorted from blood, taken at week 4, from a patient treated with tofacitinib. This TCR was sampled from a human donor with alopecia areata. The gene calls are TRBV27 and TRBJ1-2; the D is unclear. This CDR3 reads CASSLSSHLGGYTF. CDR3 DNA sequence: TGTGCCAGCAGTTTATCGAGCCACCTGGGTGGCTACACCTTC.